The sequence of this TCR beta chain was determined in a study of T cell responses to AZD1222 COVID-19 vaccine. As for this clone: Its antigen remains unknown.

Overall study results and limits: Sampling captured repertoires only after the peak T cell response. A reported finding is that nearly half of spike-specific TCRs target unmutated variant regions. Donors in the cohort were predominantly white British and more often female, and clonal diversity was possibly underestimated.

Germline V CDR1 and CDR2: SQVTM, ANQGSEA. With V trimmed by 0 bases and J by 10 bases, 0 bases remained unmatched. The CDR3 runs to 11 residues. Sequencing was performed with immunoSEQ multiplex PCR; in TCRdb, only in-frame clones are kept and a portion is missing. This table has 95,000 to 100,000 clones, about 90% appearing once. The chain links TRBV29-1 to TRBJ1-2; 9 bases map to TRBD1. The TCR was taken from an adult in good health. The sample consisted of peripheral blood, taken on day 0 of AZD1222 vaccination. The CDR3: CSVEEQGAYTF. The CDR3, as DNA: TGCAGCGTTGAAGAACAGGGGGCCTACACCTTC.